The rows below give T cell receptor beta chains drawn from one sample of a study of cytomegalovirus exposure and HLA in healthy donors. Libraries were prepared by immunoSEQ multiplex PCR; TCRdb keeps only in-frame clonotypes and omits some of them. The data contain about 94,000 clones, around three fifths of them singletons. Sequencing was done on a sample of PBMCs. These receptors were taken from a man between 25 and 39 years old in good health and CMV-seronegative. Each CDR3 is given with its conserved first and last residue. A D gene is named only where the DNA matches it firmly. Clone size is shown for a subset of rows, as once, few, many or a class of expanded clone.

v_gene: TRBV27; abundance: .; d_gene: .; j_gene: TRBJ1-2; CDR3aa: CASSLSQYAGDNYGYTF; CDR3nt: TGTGCCAGCAGTTTATCCCAATACGCAGGGGATAACTATGGCTACACCTTC
v_gene: TRBV5-1; abundance: .; d_gene: TRBD2; j_gene: TRBJ2-7; CDR3aa: CASSPAGTSGGYEQYF; CDR3nt: TGCGCCAGCAGCCCTGCGGGGACTAGCGGGGGATACGAGCAGTACTTC
v_gene: TRBV5-8; abundance: .; d_gene: .; j_gene: TRBJ2-6; CDR3aa: CASSSDRTGANVLTF; CDR3nt: TGTGCCAGCAGCAGCGACAGGACTGGGGCCAACGTCCTGACTTTC
v_gene: TRBV4-3; abundance: few; d_gene: TRBD1; j_gene: TRBJ1-1; CDR3aa: CASSQHAGQGGTEAFF; CDR3nt: TGCGCCAGCAGCCAACACGCGGGACAGGGGGGGACTGAAGCTTTCTTT
v_gene: TRBV28; abundance: once; d_gene: .; j_gene: TRBJ2-5; CDR3aa: CASTMDRTQETQYF; CDR3nt: TGTGCCAGCACTATGGACAGAACGCAAGAGACCCAGTACTTC
v_gene: TRBV18; abundance: .; d_gene: TRBD1; j_gene: TRBJ1-1; CDR3aa: CASSPPTGITEAFF; CDR3nt: TGTGCCAGCTCACCACCGACAGGGATAACTGAAGCTTTCTTT
v_gene: TRBV19; abundance: .; d_gene: .; j_gene: TRBJ1-3; CDR3aa: CASSPISRGISGNTIYF; CDR3nt: TGTGCCAGTAGTCCTATATCCAGGGGTATCTCTGGAAACACCATATATTTT
v_gene: TRBV23-1; abundance: .; d_gene: TRBD1; j_gene: TRBJ2-6; CDR3aa: CASSQVRDRGAGANVLTF; CDR3nt: TGCGCCAGCAGTCAAGTCCGGGACAGGGGGGCTGGGGCCAACGTCCTGACTTTC
v_gene: TRBV11-3; abundance: .; d_gene: .; j_gene: TRBJ2-2; CDR3aa: CASSYRNTGELFF; CDR3nt: TGTGCCAGCAGCTACAGGAACACCGGGGAGCTGTTTTTT
v_gene: TRBV5-1; abundance: .; d_gene: TRBD1; j_gene: TRBJ2-7; CDR3aa: CASSFSGTGDEQYF; CDR3nt: TGCGCCAGCAGCTTTTCCGGGACAGGGGACGAGCAGTACTTC
v_gene: TRBV4-3; abundance: few; d_gene: .; j_gene: TRBJ1-6; CDR3aa: CASSSLGTRIGRGNSPLHF; CDR3nt: TGCGCCAGCAGCTCTCTGGGGACAAGAATTGGTCGCGGTAATTCACCCCTCCACTTT
v_gene: TRBV27; abundance: few; d_gene: .; j_gene: TRBJ1-1; CDR3aa: CASSARAGTSEAFF; CDR3nt: TGTGCCAGCAGTGCCCGGGCCGGGACATCCGAAGCTTTCTTT
v_gene: TRBV13; abundance: .; d_gene: .; j_gene: TRBJ1-2; CDR3aa: CASSLGQDIYGYTF; CDR3nt: TGTGCCAGCAGCTTAGGGCAGGACATCTATGGCTACACCTTC
v_gene: TRBV19; abundance: .; d_gene: TRBD2; j_gene: TRBJ2-2; CDR3aa: CASHGLAANTGELFF; CDR3nt: TGTGCCAGCCACGGACTAGCGGCGAACACCGGGGAGCTGTTTTTT
v_gene: TRBV5-1; abundance: .; d_gene: TRBD2; j_gene: TRBJ2-7; CDR3aa: CASSFTSGNSPYEQYF; CDR3nt: TGCGCCAGCAGCTTTACTAGCGGGAATTCACCCTACGAGCAGTACTTC
v_gene: TRBV9; abundance: once; d_gene: .; j_gene: TRBJ1-1; CDR3aa: CASSLTANTEAFF; CDR3nt: TGTGCCAGCAGCTTGACAGCCAACACTGAAGCTTTCTTT
v_gene: TRBV7-8; abundance: .; d_gene: TRBD1; j_gene: TRBJ1-2; CDR3aa: CASSLARQGANGGYTF; CDR3nt: TGTGCCAGCAGCTTAGCGAGACAGGGGGCTAATGGAGGCTACACCTTC
v_gene: TRBV6-5; abundance: .; d_gene: TRBD2; j_gene: TRBJ2-1; CDR3aa: CASSYVAGGRDEQFF; CDR3nt: TGTGCCAGCAGTTACGTTGCGGGGGGGCGGGATGAGCAGTTCTTC
v_gene: TRBV7-2; abundance: few; d_gene: TRBD2; j_gene: TRBJ2-7; CDR3aa: CASSLLFGGAGEDYEQYF; CDR3nt: TGTGCCAGCAGCCTCCTGTTTGGGGGAGCGGGAGAGGACTACGAGCAGTACTTC
v_gene: TRBV11-2; abundance: few; d_gene: TRBD2; j_gene: TRBJ2-4; CDR3aa: CASSSGLAGDTTHF; CDR3nt: TGTGCCAGCAGCTCGGGACTAGCGGGGGACACAACCCACTTC
v_gene: TRBV19; abundance: .; d_gene: .; j_gene: TRBJ2-1; CDR3aa: CATNPGGWSEQFF; CDR3nt: TGTGCCACCAACCCAGGGGGGTGGAGTGAGCAGTTCTTC
v_gene: TRBV30; abundance: .; d_gene: TRBD1; j_gene: TRBJ1-2; CDR3aa: CAWSRDRPRGYTF; CDR3nt: TGTGCCTGGAGCCGGGACAGGCCAAGGGGCTACACCTTC
v_gene: TRBV7-9; abundance: .; d_gene: TRBD2; j_gene: TRBJ2-1; CDR3aa: CASSLSRLAGAGEQFF; CDR3nt: TGTGCCAGCAGCTTGTCAAGACTAGCGGGAGCCGGTGAGCAGTTCTTC
v_gene: TRBV29-1; abundance: once; d_gene: TRBD1; j_gene: TRBJ2-7; CDR3aa: CSVDPGTGGGEQYF; CDR3nt: TGCAGCGTTGACCCTGGGACAGGGGGTGGCGAGCAGTACTTC